The 8 T cell receptor beta chains reported below all come from one sample, sequenced in a study of T cells in Graves' hyperthyroidism and ophthalmopathy. Amplified regions were TCR beta CDR3 sequences from RNA transcripts. Using the HTBI primer set, a first-round RT-PCR was run on the TCR CDR3. TCRdb independently ran MiXCR on the multiplex PCR reads; one entry per CDR3 protein. The sample holds hundreds of thousands of distinct CDR3 sequences, over 12% seen once. Sequences were obtained from blood. These receptors originate from a woman in her forties with Graves' ophthalmopathy.

The chain carries TRBV18 and TRBJ1-1, with 9 bases identical to TRBD1. The CDR3 length is 16 residues. Looked up from germline, CDR1 is KGHSH and CDR2 is LQKENI. Unmatched junction bases numbered 12, after V lost 4 bases and J lost 6 bases. This chain's CDR3 is CASSRTGDNNNAEAFF. The CDR3, as DNA: TGTGCCAGCTCACGGACAGGGGACAACAACAACGCTGAAGCTTTCTTT.

This clonotype was detected ten times or more. This chain connects TRBV28 to TRBJ2-5; D may match TRBD1 or TRBD2 (5 bases each). This CDR3 comprises 13 residues. Germline values: CDR1 MDHEN, CDR2 SYDVKM. The V and J ends lost 11 bases and 1 base respectively, with 14 bases between them. As DNA, the CDR3 is TGTGCCGCCTTCGGGACCTTCCAAGAGACCCAGTACTTC. Amino acid sequence: CAAFGTFQETQYF.

This clonotype was seen at least ten times. The chain combines TRBV14 with TRBJ2-5, with D tentatively TRBD1 or TRBD2 (5 bases each). Germline lookup yields CDR1 SGHDN and CDR2 FVKESK. The V and J ends lost 4 bases and 0 bases respectively, with 15 bases between them. There are 16 residues in the CDR3. The CDR3 nucleotides read TGTGCCAGCAGCCCCGTGAGGGGTCTGTACCAAGAGACCCAGTACTTC. Its translation is CASSPVRGLYQETQYF. Based on the CDR3 plus reference TRBV14 and TRBJ2-5, the full variable domain is EAGVTQFPSHSVIEKGQTVTLRCDPISGHDNLYWYRRVMGKEIKFLLHFVKESKQDESGMPNNRFLAERTGGTYSTLKVQPAELEDSGVYFCASSPVRGLYQETQYFGPGTRLLVL.

On this clonotype: The germline gene is not matched at one end of the junction; a read error may be the cause. V is TRBV30 and J is TRBJ2-1, with 7 nucleotides matching TRBD1. This CDR3 spans 11 amino acids. Looked up from germline, CDR1 is GTSNPN and CDR2 is SVGIG (reference sequence). The DNA for the CDR3 is TGTGCCTGCGGCGATGGGACAGTCAATTGGTTC. Protein sequence: CACGDGTVNWF.

The sample holds a few counts of this clonotype. The V call is TRBV20-1, the J call TRBJ2-7; TRBD1 matches 11 bases. The CDR3 consists of 15 residues. V was pared by 4 bases and J by 3 bases, with 8 bases of the junction left unmatched. Looked up from germline, CDR1 is DFQATT and CDR2 is SNEGSKA (reference sequence). DNA of the CDR3: TGCAGTGCTACCCCCGGGACAGGGGGGGTCTACGAGCAGTACTTC. Translation: CSATPGTGGVYEQYF.

This clonotype has ten or more counts. V gene TRBV10-3 combines with J gene TRBJ2-1; 12 bases align to TRBD1. The DNA matches TRBJ2-7 better at its end, which makes the J call doubtful. Germline CDR1 ENHRY, CDR2 SYGVKD. The CDR3 is made up of 14 amino acids. The CDR3 DNA sequence: TGTGCCATCACCCGGGACAGGGGGCTGGATGAGCAGTACTTC. This translates into CAITRDRGLDEQYF.

This clonotype was seen ten or more times. The genes are TRBV28 and TRBJ2-3; TRBD2 aligns across 13 bases. V trimming: 5 bases; J trimming: 6 bases; junction bases outside the gene matches: 5. Germline CDR1 and CDR2: MDHEN and SYDVKM. This CDR3 is built from 15 residues. CDR3 nucleotide sequence: TGTGCCAGCAGTACTAGCGGGAGGGCCATGGATACGCAGTATTTT. Translation gives CASSTSGRAMDTQYF.

This clonotype was counted at least ten times. This sequence joins TRBV6-1 and TRBJ2-7, with D unresolved. The V end was cut by 6 bases, the J end by 3 bases, with 21 bases between. CDR3 size: 16 residues. Germline V CDR1 and CDR2: MNHNS, SASEGT. In DNA, the CDR3 is TGTGCCAGCAGCCCCTCGTTTGGCGAAGCCTACTACGAGCAGTACTTC. Amino acid sequence: CASSPSFGEAYYEQYF.